One and the same sample provided the 22 T cell receptor beta chains below, sequenced in a study of T cell changes during pregnancy in multiple sclerosis. The data were produced by immunoSEQ multiplex PCR, yet TCRdb's version contains in-frame clones alone and is incomplete. The profile shows some 38,000 clones, around 90% of them singletons. Sequenced material: CD4+ T cells from peripheral blood mononuclear cells, taken after pregnancy. Receptor source: a female donor in good health, enrolled as a control in a pregnancy study.

The V call is TRBV6-4, the J call TRBJ1-2, with 7 positions matching TRBD1. CDR3 length: 14 amino acids. Trimming removed 2 bases from V and 8 bases from J; junction bases left unmatched: 8. Germline CDR1 MRHNA, CDR2 SNTAGT. In nucleotides, the CDR3 is TGTGCCAGCAGTGACCAGACAGGGTACGGAGGCTACACCTTC. It yields the protein CASSDQTGYGGYTF.

The chain carries TRBV7-2 and TRBJ2-2, with 10 bases fitting TRBD1. With V trimmed by 5 bases and J by 6 bases, 9 bases remained unmatched. The CDR3 has 16 amino acids. The germline V gene encodes CDR1 SGHTA and CDR2 FQGNSA. The DNA of the CDR3 is TGTGCCAGCAGCGCTGACAGGGGGCGCTATGCCGGGGAGCTGTTTTTT. This sequence encodes CASSADRGRYAGELFF.

The rearrangement joins TRBV11-3 to TRBJ1-1; D gene uncertain. Trimming stripped 5 bases from V and 8 bases from J, with 12 bases between. Germline V gene lookup returns CDR1 SGHNT and CDR2 YENEEA. CDR3 length: 12 amino acids. In DNA form, the CDR3 reads TGTGCCAGCAGCCTTGAGGGCAGAGAAGCTTTCTTT. This encodes CASSLEGREAFF. Drawing the rest from reference TRBV11-3 and TRBJ1-1, the complete variable domain is EAGVVQSPRYKIIEKKQPVAFWCNPISGHNTLYWYLQNLGQGPELLIRYENEEAVDDSQLPKDRFSAERLKGVDSTLKIQPAELGDSAVYLCASSLEGREAFFGQGTRLTVV.

This chain uses TRBV4-3 with TRBJ2-7; tentative D call: TRBD2 (7 bases). The germline V gene has CDR1 LGHNA and CDR2 YSLEER. Trimming stripped 0 bases from V and 6 bases from J, with 18 bases between. This CDR3 comprises 16 residues. The DNA of the CDR3 is TGCGCCAGCAGCCAAGATCTGGGGGGGGGCCTGCGCGAGCAGTACTTC. This codes for CASSQDLGGGLREQYF.

This chain joins TRBV5-1 and TRBJ2-1; 8 bases are a match to TRBD2. The CDR3 runs 17 residues. The ends lost 4 bases at V and 2 bases at J; junction bases unmatched: 11. The germline V gene has CDR1 SGHRS and CDR2 YFSETQ. The CDR3 reads CASSPTWSGSTYNEQFF. DNA of the CDR3: TGCGCCAGCAGCCCTACCTGGAGCGGGAGTACCTACAATGAGCAGTTCTTC.

The V call is TRBV27, the J call TRBJ2-7; weak D call: TRBD2 (6 bases). V lost 3 bases and J 5 bases, leaving 14 bases between the germline ends. In germline, CDR1 is MNHEY, CDR2 SMNVEV (reference sequence). The CDR3 covers 14 residues. The CDR3 sequence: CASSFRRRDDEQYF. The CDR3 DNA follows: TGTGCCAGCAGTTTTCGCAGGCGGGATGACGAGCAGTACTTC.

J is TRBJ2-7 and V is TRBV5-1; TRBD2 matches 12 bases. Germline-derived CDR1 and CDR2 are SGHRS and YFSETQ. The CDR3 contains 17 residues. The V gene end was trimmed by 3 bases and the J gene end by 2 bases; junction bases not matched to a gene: 9. The CDR3 DNA sequence: TGCGCCAGCAGCTCGACTAGCGGGGGCCGCCCTACCTACGAGCAGTACTTC. Protein: CASSSTSGGRPTYEQYF.

The chain uses TRBV5-6 and TRBJ1-5; D gene uncertain. The CDR3 sequence is 14 residues long. The germline V gene has CDR1 SGHDT and CDR2 YYEEEE. The V gene lost 0 bases and the J gene lost 6 bases, with 10 bases spanning the gap. CDR3 residues: CASSLADLSQPQHF. Here the CDR3 DNA reads TGTGCCAGCAGCTTGGCCGATCTTAGTCAGCCCCAGCATTTT.

The rearrangement joins TRBV19 to TRBJ1-4; D is possibly TRBD1 (5 bases). The ends were cut back, 3 bases at V and 8 bases at J, with 13 bases in the middle. Germline assignment: CDR1 LNHDA and CDR2 SQIVND (reference sequence). The CDR3 is made up of 14 amino acids. CDR3 DNA: TGTGCCAGTAGTATCCCGGGGGGAGGGGAAAAACTGTTTTTT. Translating it yields CASSIPGGGEKLFF.

CDR3 sequence (DNA): TGTGCCAGCAGTTCCAGGGCAACCGGGGAGCTGTTTTTT. The encoded protein is CASSSRATGELFF. V is TRBV2 and J is TRBJ2-2; TRBD1 might be the D (5 bases). Germline V gives CDR1 SNHLY, CDR2 FYNNEI. V was trimmed by 5 bases and J by 5 bases, leaving 9 bases between them. The CDR3 consists of 13 residues.

This rearrangement joins TRBV5-1 to TRBJ1-2; possibly TRBD1 for D (5 bases). CDR3 length: 12 residues. The germline gives CDR1 SGHRS, CDR2 YFSETQ. The V end was cut by 4 bases, the J end by 11 bases, with 15 bases between. The CDR3 bases are TGCGCCAGCAGCGCTCAGGGCAGGGCGTACACCTTC. Translation: CASSAQGRAYTF.

This clone appeared a single time. This chain joins TRBV18 and TRBJ1-2; maybe TRBD1 (6 bases). V was cut by 5 bases and J by 2 bases, with 18 bases left in between. Germline loops: CDR1 KGHSH, CDR2 LQKENI. The length of the CDR3 is 16 residues. CDR3 nucleotide sequence: TGTGCCAGCTCAACACAGCAGGGAGGGGGGAACTATGGCTACACCTTC. Translating it yields CASSTQQGGGNYGYTF.

The chain has TRBV9 and TRBJ1-2; 8 nucleotides match TRBD1. Germline lookup yields CDR1 SGDLS and CDR2 YYNGEE. After removal of 4 bases from V and 2 bases from J, the junction contained 10 bases not matched to a gene. The CDR3 contains 16 residues. In nucleotides, the CDR3 is TGTGCCAGCAGCCCATTAGGACAGGGTCGGAACTATGGCTACACCTTC. It encodes CASSPLGQGRNYGYTF. The full variable domain, completed using reference TRBV9 and TRBJ1-2, is DSGVTQTPKHLITATGQRVTLRCSPRSGDLSVYWYQQSLDQGLQFLIQYYNGEERAKGNILERFSAQQFPDLHSELNLSSLELGDSALYFCASSPLGQGRNYGYTFGSGTRLTVV.

This rearrangement joins TRBV27 to TRBJ2-7; D perhaps matches TRBD1 (5 bases). CDR1 MNHEY and CDR2 SMNVEV come from the germline V gene (reference sequence). Trimming took 5 bases from V and 9 from J, leaving 11 bases between them. This CDR3 comprises 11 residues. The CDR3, as DNA: TGTGCCAGCAGTAGGGGTTATGGGCAGTACTTC. Amino acids: CASSRGYGQYF.

The CDR3 loop is CAISEISGGRGTGELFF. Here the CDR3 DNA reads TGTGCCATCAGTGAAATTAGCGGGGGCCGGGGAACCGGGGAGCTGTTTTTT. This sequence joins TRBV10-3 and TRBJ2-2, with 9 bases aligning to TRBD2. Germline CDR1 reads ENHRY; CDR2 reads SYGVKD. This CDR3 is 17 amino acids long. Trimming at V came to 3 bases and at J to 5 bases, leaving 10 bases not matched to a gene.

V usage is TRBV27 and J usage is TRBJ2-1, with 10 nucleotides matching TRBD2. The J segment lost 1 base and the V segment lost 5 bases, leaving 2 bases of the junction unmatched. The CDR3 loop spans 15 amino acids. Germline values: CDR1 MNHEY, CDR2 SMNVEV (reference sequence). The CDR3 is CASSPAGGSYNEQFF. In DNA form, the CDR3 reads TGTGCCAGCAGTCCAGCGGGGGGGTCCTACAATGAGCAGTTCTTC.

This clone has a single count. This rearrangement joins TRBV11-2 to TRBJ2-1; 8 bases are a match to TRBD1. The CDR3 consists of 15 residues. J was trimmed by 10 bases and V by 1 base; bases with no gene match: 9. Germline V CDR1 and CDR2: SGHAT, FQNNGV. In nucleotides, the CDR3 is TGTGCCAGCAGCTTAGGCCTAGCGACAGGGGACGAGCAGTTCTTC. Translated, it gives CASSLGLATGDEQFF.

The chain couples TRBV14 to TRBJ1-4; 7 bases line up with TRBD1. This CDR3 region has 18 residues. Per the germline V gene, CDR1 is SGHDN and CDR2 is FVKESK. The V segment lost 0 bases and the J segment 0 bases; nucleotides outside the gene matches: 7. The CDR3 DNA reads TGTGCCAGCAGCCAAGATTTGCAGGGGGTTGCAACTAATGAAAAACTGTTTTTT. It specifies CASSQDLQGVATNEKLFF.

The V gene is TRBV5-1, the J gene TRBJ2-5; D possibly corresponds to TRBD1 (5 bases). From germline, CDR1 is SGHRS and CDR2 YFSETQ. Between the trimmed V and J ends, which lost 2 bases and 0 bases, there was a span of 8 bases. There are 14 residues in the CDR3. Here the CDR3 DNA reads TGCGCCAGCAGCTTCCCGGACAACCAAGAGACCCAGTACTTC. Protein product: CASSFPDNQETQYF.

This chain connects TRBV27 to TRBJ2-1; no clear D. The CDR3 runs 14 residues. The V gene's germline CDR1 is MNHEY and CDR2 SMNVEV (reference sequence). Trimming took 2 bases from V and 1 from J, leaving 6 bases between them. The DNA of the CDR3 is TGTGCCAGCAGTTTAGCGAGGTCCTACAATGAGCAGTTCTTC. Amino acid sequence: CASSLARSYNEQFF.

The chain is built from TRBV6-5 and TRBJ2-1; the match to TRBD1 covers 9 bases. The CDR3 length is 16 residues. The V and J ends lost 0 bases and 7 bases, in that order; junction bases with no gene match: 7. Germline CDR1 is MNHEY and CDR2 is SVGAGI. CDR3 in amino acids: CASSYSMDRGGNEQFF. The CDR3 DNA reads as TGTGCCAGCAGTTACTCGATGGACAGGGGTGGAAATGAGCAGTTCTTC.

This clone is a singleton in its sample. The CDR3: CSAPGLEAFF. The CDR3, as DNA: TGCAGTGCTCCCGGACTAGAAGCTTTCTTT. The chain recombines TRBV20-1 with TRBJ1-1; D gene ambiguous. This CDR3 has 10 amino acids. Trimming took off 5 bases at V and 8 bases at J, with 9 bases between the two ends. Germline V gives CDR1 DFQATT, CDR2 SNEGSKA (reference sequence).